Below are 23 T cell receptor beta chains sequenced from a single sample in a study of radiation and T cells in renal cell carcinoma. Time point described: baseline pretreatment blood. The treatment denotes: 15 Gy SBRT to primary tumor, nephrectomy 4 weeks later. Using immunoSEQ multiplex PCR, the repertoire was profiled, and TCRdb retains in-frame clones only, with some absent. Of 70,000 to 95,000 clones detected, under 90% appear once; the ten largest clones hold around 6.3%. The sequenced sample was blood, obtained from a patient whose treatment included radiotherapy and nephrectomy. The receptor source for this set is a man aged 60 to 69 with renal cell carcinoma.

This clone was seen repeatedly, ten times or more. This chain uses TRBV4-3 with TRBJ2-2; 7 bases align to TRBD2. V was clipped by 0 bases and J by 7 bases; unmatched bases: 8. Looked up from germline, CDR1 is LGHNA and CDR2 is YSLEER. This CDR3 contains 16 residues. In DNA form, the CDR3 reads TGCGCCAGCAGCCAAGATAAAACTAGCGATCACGGGGAGCTGTTTTTT. The encoded protein is CASSQDKTSDHGELFF.

Only one count was recorded for this clone. This rearrangement joins TRBV2 to TRBJ2-1, with 12 bases matching TRBD2. V lost 6 bases, J lost 8 bases, and 8 bases stayed unmatched. Germline lookup yields CDR1 SNHLY and CDR2 FYNNEI. The CDR3 is 15 residues long. CDR3 bases: TGTGCCAGCAGCAAGACTAGCGGGAGATCTTATGAGCAGTTCTTC. Its protein is CASSKTSGRSYEQFF.

The chain is built from TRBV7-8 and TRBJ2-7; D not resolved. CDR1 and CDR2 from the germline V gene are SGHVS and FQNEAQ. The germline V and J ends were trimmed by 4 bases and 7 bases, with 14 bases remaining between them. CDR3 length: 13 residues. The CDR3 coding sequence is TGTGCCAGCAGCTCTTTAAACCTCGGGGAGCAGTACTTC. Translated, it gives CASSSLNLGEQYF.

This clone came up a few times. The V call is TRBV19, the J call TRBJ2-1, with 7 bases fitting TRBD2. The CDR3 spans 15 residues. After removal of 7 bases from V and 7 bases from J, the junction contained 13 bases not matched to a gene. Germline V gene sequence: CDR1 LNHDA, CDR2 SQIVND (reference sequence). The CDR3 loop is CASTGGSFPWNEQFF. The CDR3 DNA follows: TGTGCCAGTACGGGCGGGAGTTTCCCCTGGAATGAGCAGTTCTTC.

J is TRBJ2-1 and V is TRBV5-1; 11 bases align to TRBD2. The CDR3 spans 16 residues. V dropped 3 bases and J dropped 8; count of bases not matched to a gene: 10. CDR1 is SGHRS, CDR2 YFSETQ, per germline. The chain's CDR3 is CASSYRLAGRADEQFF. In nucleotides, the CDR3 is TGCGCCAGCAGCTACCGACTAGCGGGAAGAGCGGATGAGCAGTTCTTC.

This clone came up a few times. J is TRBJ1-2 and V is TRBV10-2; D is unresolved. The ends were cut back, 0 bases at V and 4 bases at J, with 12 bases in the middle. CDR3 size: 15 residues. CDR1 is WSHSY and CDR2 is SAAADI in the germline V gene. The CDR3 DNA reads as TGCGCCAGCAGTGAGTCGACGGTAGGGTCCTATGGCTACACCTTC. It encodes CASSESTVGSYGYTF.

The V and J genes are TRBV28 and TRBJ1-5; D remains unclear. Per germline, CDR1 MDHEN and CDR2 SYDVKM. The CDR3 length is 16 residues. Trimming cost V 2 bases and J 1 base, with 12 bases left between them. CDR3 region: CASSLNRAGSNQPQHF. The CDR3 DNA follows: TGTGCCAGCAGTTTAAATAGGGCGGGAAGCAATCAGCCCCAGCATTTT.

The chain combines TRBV5-6 with TRBJ2-7, with D maybe TRBD2 (5 bases). The CDR3 is made up of 12 amino acids. The V end was cut by 4 bases, the J end by 3 bases, with 8 bases between. From germline, CDR1 is SGHDT and CDR2 YYEEEE. The DNA of the CDR3 is TGTGCCAGCAGCCGGACTGACTACGAGCAGTACTTC. It encodes CASSRTDYEQYF.

The CDR3 DNA reads as TGTGCCAGCAGTTACGGACAGGGGGCCTACGAGCAGTACTTC. Residues: CASSYGQGAYEQYF. The rearrangement links TRBV6-5 to TRBJ2-7; 10 bases line up with TRBD1. This CDR3 is built from 14 residues. The V gene end was trimmed by 2 bases and the J gene end by 2 bases; junction bases not matched to a gene: 0. Germline CDR1 MNHEY, CDR2 SVGAGI.

The chain recombines TRBV15 with TRBJ2-1; TRBD2 agrees at 8 bases. The CDR3 extends over 15 amino acids. Losses at the gene ends were 3 bases for V and 8 bases for J; bases not matched to a gene: 9. The germline CDR1 and CDR2 sequences are LNHNV and YYDKDF (reference sequence). The CDR3 DNA reads as TGTGCCACCAGCAGGCCGGGACTAGAGGCACATGAGCAGTTCTTC. Protein: CATSRPGLEAHEQFF.

This clone is medium-sized within its sample. V is TRBV18 and J is TRBJ2-7; D might be TRBD1 or TRBD2, each matching 7 bases. The CDR3 extends over 15 amino acids. The ends were cut back, 8 bases at V and 6 bases at J, with 23 bases in the middle. The V gene's germline CDR1 is KGHSH and CDR2 LQKENI. The DNA for the CDR3 is TGTGCCAGCGAAAATGAGGGAGGGGGCGGAGGCGAGCAGTACTTC. As protein: CASENEGGGGGEQYF.

The rearrangement links TRBV5-1 to TRBJ2-3; no reliable D call. The CDR3 is made up of 14 amino acids. Germline CDR1 and CDR2: SGHRS and YFSETQ. Trimming cost V 4 bases and J 5 bases, with 14 bases left between them. CDR3 amino acids: CASSPATLGDTQYF. CDR3 in DNA: TGCGCCAGCAGCCCCGCGACACTTGGAGATACGCAGTATTTT. The full variable domain, in which reference TRBV5-1 and TRBJ2-3 provide the parts outside the CDR3, is KAGVTQTPRYLIKTRGQQVTLSCSPISGHRSVSWYQQTPGQGLQFLFEYFSETQRNKGNFPGRFSGRQFSNSRSEMNVSTLELGDSALYLCASSPATLGDTQYFGPGTRLTVL.

The J gene is TRBJ1-2, the V gene TRBV4-3, with unresolved D. This CDR3 comprises 12 residues. V lost 1 base and J lost 8, with 8 bases in between. Per the germline V gene, CDR1 is LGHNA and CDR2 is YSLEER. In DNA form, the CDR3 reads TGCGCCAGCAGCCAAGCTGAGGGCGGCTACACCTTC. Protein product: CASSQAEGGYTF.

The chain links TRBV4-2 to TRBJ2-7; D is tentatively TRBD1 or TRBD2 (5 bases each). V lost 0 bases and J 9 bases, leaving 21 bases between the germline ends. Germline CDR1 reads LGHNA; CDR2 reads YNFKEQ. CDR3 length: 16 amino acids. CDR3 in DNA: TGTGCCAGCAGCCAAGAACTATTTGGGGGAGAGACACGGCAGTACTTC. Translation: CASSQELFGGETRQYF.

V is TRBV7-9 and J is TRBJ2-4; 7 nucleotides agree with TRBD1. The junction had 17 bases not matched to a gene; V was cut back by 5 bases and J by 16 bases. The CDR3 loop spans 14 amino acids. Looked up from germline, CDR1 is SEHNR and CDR2 is FQNEAQ (reference sequence). This chain's CDR3 is CASSPTATGNGPYF. CDR3 DNA sequence: TGTGCCAGCAGCCCAACCGCGACAGGGAATGGGCCCTACTTC.

This rearrangement joins TRBV15 to TRBJ2-1; D not certain. The V end lost 0 bases, the J end lost 16 bases, and 16 bases lay between the germline ends. The CDR3 totals 13 residues. Germline values: CDR1 LNHNV, CDR2 YYDKDF (reference sequence). In nucleotides, the CDR3 is TGTGCCACCAGCAGAGATGGCGCTGCCCGCGAATTCTTC. Amino acids: CATSRDGAAREFF.

The rearrangement joins TRBV16 to TRBJ1-1; TRBD1 agrees at 7 bases. Trimming removed 6 bases from V and 5 bases from J; junction bases left unmatched: 9. The CDR3 is 14 residues long. Germline loops: CDR1 KGHSY, CDR2 FQNENV. The CDR3 loop reads CASSPGRQGTEAFF. DNA for the CDR3: TGTGCCAGCAGTCCCGGCCGACAGGGAACTGAAGCTTTCTTT.

The gene calls are TRBV29-1 and TRBJ1-2; a possible D gene is TRBD1 (5 bases). The ends were cut back, 4 bases at V and 4 bases at J, with 10 bases in the middle. Per germline, CDR1 SQVTM and CDR2 ANQGSEA. This CDR3 region has 12 residues. The chain's CDR3 is CSVGGTPYGYTF. DNA for the CDR3: TGCAGCGTTGGGGGGACTCCCTATGGCTACACCTTC.

The chain is built from TRBV7-3 and TRBJ2-1; 7 nucleotides align to TRBD2. Looked up from germline, CDR1 is SGHTA and CDR2 is FQGTGA. This CDR3 has 16 amino acids. V lost 4 bases to trimming and J lost 0 bases; unmatched junction nucleotides: 6. The CDR3 loop is CASSSAGTTSYNEQFF. The CDR3, as DNA: TGTGCCAGCAGCTCCGCCGGGACTACCTCCTACAATGAGCAGTTCTTC.

The V gene is TRBV5-8, the J gene TRBJ1-4; D remains unclear. The CDR3 is 15 amino acids. The germline V gene encodes CDR1 SGHTS and CDR2 YDEGEE. The V end was cut by 3 bases, the J end by 5 bases, with 14 bases between. CDR3 bases: TGTGCCAGCAGCTCCATTGGGGTGAGGAATGAAAAACTGTTTTTT. It codes for CASSSIGVRNEKLFF.

The V call is TRBV7-8, the J call TRBJ2-2; D call uncertain. The CDR3 loop spans 15 amino acids. Germline V CDR1 and CDR2: SGHVS, FQNEAQ. V lost 1 base, J lost 4 bases, and 10 bases lay in between. CDR3 protein: CASSLGRRGTGELFF. The CDR3 DNA sequence: TGTGCCAGCAGCTTAGGCAGGCGCGGCACCGGGGAGCTGTTTTTT.

This clone was seen more than once but under ten times. The chain combines TRBV6-5 with TRBJ1-1, with D hard to call. The CDR3 has 15 residues. The germline V and J ends were trimmed by 4 bases and 5 bases, with 17 bases remaining between them. The germline V gene encodes CDR1 MNHEY and CDR2 SVGAGI. The CDR3 protein is CASSSKAGIGTEAFF. CDR3 coding DNA: TGTGCCAGCAGTTCAAAGGCGGGAATTGGTACTGAAGCTTTCTTT.

The chain has TRBV6-5 and TRBJ2-3; either TRBD1 or TRBD2 may supply D (5 bases each). The CDR3 is 16 amino acids. The V end was cut by 2 bases, the J end by 1 base, with 13 bases between. The germline V gene encodes CDR1 MNHEY and CDR2 SVGAGI. In DNA form, the CDR3 reads TGTGCCAGCAGTTACGCCCTCTTGGGGGGCACAGATACGCAGTATTTT. Its protein product is CASSYALLGGTDTQYF.